The 16 T cell receptor beta chains listed next were all sequenced from one sample in a study of blood T cells in healthy people across ages (dated by TCRdb to between 2015 and 2017). The library was prepared using 5' RACE. The listed sequencing device is Illumina HiSeq 2500. A second roughly 6 to 12 cycle PCR used a sample-barcoded 5' primer and a J-beta primer mix. Through fastp at Q25 and MiXCR, TCRdb rebuilt clones from the public reads, retaining in-frame beta chains. Rows are unified per CDR3 protein, each entry keeping the most common DNA and genes. The table for this sample lists 780,000 or so distinct CDR3 sequences; about 61% of them were counted only once. The ten largest make up more than 25% of the sample. Sequencing input: blood. The receptors stem from a middle-aged man in good health.

The chain combines TRBV6-1 with TRBJ2-7; the match to TRBD1 covers 9 bases. The CDR3 runs to 15 residues. V gave up 8 bases and J gave up 1 base; unmatched junction bases: 9. In germline, CDR1 is MNHNS, CDR2 SASEGT. CDR3 loop: CASHGGTGRSYEQYF. CDR3 DNA: TGTGCCAGCCATGGAGGGACAGGGAGGTCCTACGAGCAGTACTTC.

This clonotype was found a few times. The gene calls are TRBV29-1 and TRBJ1-5; a weak D match, TRBD1 (5 bases). This CDR3 comprises 13 residues. The germline gives CDR1 SQVTM, CDR2 ANQGSEA. Trimming removed 5 bases from V and 0 bases from J, with 8 bases in between. CDR3 region: CSVRQYSNQPQHF. The CDR3 DNA sequence: TGCAGCGTTCGACAGTATAGCAATCAGCCCCAGCATTTT.

J is TRBJ2-3 and V is TRBV20-1, with unresolved D. Trimming took off 4 bases at V and 4 bases at J, with 12 bases between the two ends. This CDR3 has 13 amino acids. Germline assignment: CDR1 DFQATT and CDR2 SNEGSKA (reference sequence). CDR3 amino acids: CSATQHISDTQYF. CDR3 in DNA: TGCAGTGCTACTCAACATATCTCAGATACGCAGTATTTT.

Written as DNA, the CDR3 is TGTGCCAGCAGTTACTCGAGCGGGAGCCCAGATACGCAGTATTTT. Translation: CASSYSSGSPDTQYF. The rearrangement joins TRBV6-2 or TRBV6-3 to TRBJ2-3, with 8 nucleotides matching TRBD2. Germline CDR1 reads MNHEY; CDR2 reads SVGEGT. The V segment lost 0 bases and the J segment 4 bases; nucleotides outside the gene matches: 3. CDR3 size: 15 residues.

The chain links TRBV6-4 to TRBJ2-5, with 10 bases fitting TRBD2. With V trimmed by 3 bases and J by 11 bases, 9 bases remained unmatched. Germline V gives CDR1 MRHNA, CDR2 SNTAGT. This CDR3 has 14 amino acids. The CDR3 bases are TGTGCCAGCAGTGATGGGACTAGCGCCAATGAGCAGTACTTC. This sequence encodes CASSDGTSANEQYF.

The chain carries TRBV7-8 and TRBJ2-7; 10 bases are shared with TRBD2. TRBJ2-5 matches the DNA end more closely, so the J call is doubtful. From germline, CDR1 is SGHVS and CDR2 FQNEAQ. CDR3 size: 17 residues. The CDR3 protein is CASSSTSGRASWETQYF. The CDR3 DNA follows: TGTGCCAGCAGCTCGACGAGCGGGAGGGCATCCTGGGAGACCCAGTACTTC.

This chain uses TRBV7-9 with TRBJ1-1; no clear D gene. This CDR3 comprises 14 residues. CDR1 is SEHNR and CDR2 is FQNEAQ in the germline V gene (reference sequence). Trimming cost V 5 bases and J 3 bases, with 13 bases left between them. CDR3 protein: CASSQDRAYTEAFF. The CDR3 bases are TGTGCCAGCAGCCAAGACCGAGCCTACACTGAAGCTTTCTTT.

The chain couples TRBV7-2 to TRBJ2-3; D uncertain. The ends were cut back, 5 bases at V and 4 bases at J, with 13 bases in the middle. Germline V gene data show CDR1 as SGHTA and CDR2 as FQGNSA. CDR3 length: 14 amino acids. CDR3 sequence: CASSPGSASDTQYF. CDR3 in DNA: TGTGCCAGCAGCCCCGGGTCAGCATCAGATACGCAGTATTTT.

In this sample, this clonotype turned up many times. V and J are TRBV27 and TRBJ1-1; D is undetermined. CDR3 length: 14 residues. Germline CDR1 MNHEY, CDR2 SMNVEV (reference sequence). The ends were cut back, 3 bases at V and 4 bases at J, with 12 bases in the middle. The CDR3 DNA sequence: TGTGCCAGCAGTTTGGCCCTGAGAGGCACTGAAGCTTTCTTT. Amino acids: CASSLALRGTEAFF.

V gene TRBV3-1 combines with J gene TRBJ2-5; D perhaps matches TRBD2 (6 bases). V gave up 4 bases and J gave up 11 bases, with 20 bases separating them. Germline V gene lookup returns CDR1 LGHDT and CDR2 YNNKEL (reference sequence). The CDR3 sequence is 14 residues long. The CDR3 DNA reads as TGTGCCAGCAGCCCGCGGGGCAGCAGATATGAGCAGTACTTC. Translating it yields CASSPRGSRYEQYF.

The chain is built from TRBV7-2 and TRBJ2-1; D is perhaps TRBD2 (6 bases). Germline CDR1 and CDR2: SGHTA and FQGNSA. The CDR3 covers 15 residues. The V gene lost 4 bases and the J gene lost 13 bases, with 23 bases spanning the gap. The CDR3 coding sequence is TGTGCCAGCAGCTATACTACCGCGGGGAAAGAGACCCAGTTCTTC. Protein: CASSYTTAGKETQFF.

Only one count was recorded for this clonotype. The rearrangement links TRBV5-1 to TRBJ2-3; the match to TRBD2 covers 8 bases. The ends lost 1 base at V and 0 bases at J; junction bases unmatched: 4. Looked up from germline, CDR1 is SGHRS and CDR2 is YFSETQ. This CDR3 has 16 amino acids. DNA of the CDR3: TGCGCCAGCAGCTTGATCGCTAGCGGGAGCACAGATACGCAGTATTTT. Residues: CASSLIASGSTDTQYF. Supplemented by reference TRBV5-1 and TRBJ2-3, the full variable domain reads KAGVTQTPRYLIKTRGQQVTLSCSPISGHRSVSWYQQTPGQGLQFLFEYFSETQRNKGNFPGRFSGRQFSNSRSEMNVSTLELGDSALYLCASSLIASGSTDTQYFGPGTRLTVL.

The rearrangement links TRBV28 to TRBJ2-5; D is possibly TRBD1 (6 bases). The CDR3 loop spans 15 amino acids. V dropped 4 bases and J dropped 5 bases, with 17 bases sitting between them. CDR1 is MDHEN and CDR2 is SYDVKM in the germline V gene. The CDR3 spells CASSSRRGLGETQYF. The CDR3, as DNA: TGTGCCAGCAGTTCACGCAGGGGCTTGGGGGAGACCCAGTACTTC.

The chain combines TRBV27 with TRBJ2-1; tentatively, D is TRBD1 (6 bases). The CDR3 extends over 18 amino acids. With 5 bases removed from V and 6 bases from J, the gap between germline ends came to 26 bases. From germline, CDR1 is MNHEY and CDR2 SMNVEV (reference sequence). In DNA form, the CDR3 reads TGTGCCAGCAGTACCCGGACATCTGTGCAGGGCAGGGGCAATGAGCAGTTCTTC. Protein: CASSTRTSVQGRGNEQFF.

This clonotype was seen a few times. CDR3 nucleotide sequence: TGCAGCGGTAAACTAGCAAACTTATTCGATGAGCAGTTCTTC. This codes for CSGKLANLFDEQFF. The V call is TRBV29-1, the J call TRBJ2-1; weak D call: TRBD2 (6 bases). From germline, CDR1 is SQVTM and CDR2 ANQGSEA. Trimming removed 7 bases at V and 8 bases at J, with 21 bases between. The CDR3 contains 14 residues.

The chain joins TRBV20-1 to TRBJ2-4, with a tentative D call TRBD1 (6 bases). V lost 5 bases and J 7 bases, leaving 21 bases between the germline ends. The CDR3 is 15 amino acids. Germline lookup yields CDR1 DFQATT and CDR2 SNEGSKA (reference sequence). CDR3 sequence: CSAPRGYDEVNIQYF. CDR3 coding DNA: TGCAGTGCTCCCAGGGGCTACGATGAAGTGAACATTCAGTACTTC.